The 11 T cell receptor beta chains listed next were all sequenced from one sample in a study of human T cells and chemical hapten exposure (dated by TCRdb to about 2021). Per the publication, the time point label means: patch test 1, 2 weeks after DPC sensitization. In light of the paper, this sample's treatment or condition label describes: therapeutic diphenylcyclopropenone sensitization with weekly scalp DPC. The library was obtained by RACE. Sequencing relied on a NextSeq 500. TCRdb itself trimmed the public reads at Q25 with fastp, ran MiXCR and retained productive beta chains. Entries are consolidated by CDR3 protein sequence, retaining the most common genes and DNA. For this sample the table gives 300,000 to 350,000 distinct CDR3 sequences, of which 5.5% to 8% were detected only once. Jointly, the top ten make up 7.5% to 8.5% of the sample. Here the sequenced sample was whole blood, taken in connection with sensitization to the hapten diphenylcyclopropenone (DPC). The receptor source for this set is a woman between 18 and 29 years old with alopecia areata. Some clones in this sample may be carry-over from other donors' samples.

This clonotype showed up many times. The CDR3 coding sequence is TGTGCCAGCAGCCCGGGGATTTTTGAGACCCAGTACTTC. This gives the protein CASSPGIFETQYF. The V gene is TRBV9, the J gene TRBJ2-5; D is possibly TRBD2 (5 bases). CDR1 is SGDLS and CDR2 is YYNGEE in the germline V gene. CDR3 size: 13 residues. Trimming stripped 4 bases from V and 5 bases from J, with 12 bases between.

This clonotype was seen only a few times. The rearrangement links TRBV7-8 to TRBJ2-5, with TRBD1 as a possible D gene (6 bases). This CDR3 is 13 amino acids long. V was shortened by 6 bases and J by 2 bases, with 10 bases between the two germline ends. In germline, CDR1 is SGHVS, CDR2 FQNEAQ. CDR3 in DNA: TGTGCCAGCAGAATACAGGGTCAAGAGACCCAGTACTTC. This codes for CASRIQGQETQYF.

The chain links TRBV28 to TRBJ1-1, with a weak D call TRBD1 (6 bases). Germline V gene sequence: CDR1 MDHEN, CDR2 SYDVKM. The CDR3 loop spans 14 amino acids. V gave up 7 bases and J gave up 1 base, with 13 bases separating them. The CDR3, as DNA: TGTGCCAGCAACCAACAGGGCCCGAACACTGAAGCTTTCTTT. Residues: CASNQQGPNTEAFF.

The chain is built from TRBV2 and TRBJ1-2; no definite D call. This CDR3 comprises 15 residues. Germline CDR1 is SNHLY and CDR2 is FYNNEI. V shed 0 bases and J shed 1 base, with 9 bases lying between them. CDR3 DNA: TGTGCCAGCAGTGAAGCGCGAGGCAGTAACTATGGCTACACCTTC. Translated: CASSEARGSNYGYTF.

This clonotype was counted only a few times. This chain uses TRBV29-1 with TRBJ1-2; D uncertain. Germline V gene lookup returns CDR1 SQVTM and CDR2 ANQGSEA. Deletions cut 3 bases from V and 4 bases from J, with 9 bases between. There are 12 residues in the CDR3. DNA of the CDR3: TGCAGCGTTGATCACCTCAGCTATGGCTACACCTTC. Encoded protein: CSVDHLSYGYTF.

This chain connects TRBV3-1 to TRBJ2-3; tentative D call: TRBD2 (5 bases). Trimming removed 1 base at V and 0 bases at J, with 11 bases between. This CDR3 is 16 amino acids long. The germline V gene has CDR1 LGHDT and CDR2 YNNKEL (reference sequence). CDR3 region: CASSQGPGTSTDTQYF. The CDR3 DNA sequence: TGTGCCAGCAGCCAAGGACCGGGAACTAGCACAGATACGCAGTATTTT.

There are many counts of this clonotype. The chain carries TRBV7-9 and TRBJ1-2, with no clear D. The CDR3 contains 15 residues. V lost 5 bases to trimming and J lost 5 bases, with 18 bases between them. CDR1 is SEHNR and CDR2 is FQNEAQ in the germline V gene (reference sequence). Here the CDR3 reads CASSPRQASWYGYTF. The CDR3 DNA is TGTGCCAGCAGCCCGCGGCAAGCCTCCTGGTATGGCTACACCTTC.

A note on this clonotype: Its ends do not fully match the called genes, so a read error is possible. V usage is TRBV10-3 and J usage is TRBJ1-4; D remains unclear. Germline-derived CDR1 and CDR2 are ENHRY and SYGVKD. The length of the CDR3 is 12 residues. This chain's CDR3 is CAIGSGNEKLYF. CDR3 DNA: TGTGCCATCGGGTCCGGTAATGAAAAACTGTATTTT.

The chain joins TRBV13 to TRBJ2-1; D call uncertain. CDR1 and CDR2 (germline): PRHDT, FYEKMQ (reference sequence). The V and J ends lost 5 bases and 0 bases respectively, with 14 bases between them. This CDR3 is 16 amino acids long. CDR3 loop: CASSPQVLSSYNEQFF. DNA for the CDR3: TGTGCCAGCAGCCCACAAGTTCTTAGCTCCTACAATGAGCAGTTCTTC.

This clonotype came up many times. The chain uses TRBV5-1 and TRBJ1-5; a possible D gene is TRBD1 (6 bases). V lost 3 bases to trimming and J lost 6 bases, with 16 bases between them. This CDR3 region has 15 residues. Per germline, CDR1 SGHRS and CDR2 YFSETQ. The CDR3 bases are TGCGCCAGCAGCTATCTTCCGGGGGCCACTCAGCCCCAGCATTTT. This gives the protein CASSYLPGATQPQHF. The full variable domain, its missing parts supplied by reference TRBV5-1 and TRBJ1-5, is KAGVTQTPRYLIKTRGQQVTLSCSPISGHRSVSWYQQTPGQGLQFLFEYFSETQRNKGNFPGRFSGRQFSNSRSEMNVSTLELGDSALYLCASSYLPGATQPQHFGDGTRLSIL.

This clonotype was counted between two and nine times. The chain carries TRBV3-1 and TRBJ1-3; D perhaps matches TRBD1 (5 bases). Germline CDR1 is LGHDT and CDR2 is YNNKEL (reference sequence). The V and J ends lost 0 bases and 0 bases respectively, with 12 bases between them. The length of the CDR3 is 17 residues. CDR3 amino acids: CASSQDPQGRSGNTIYF. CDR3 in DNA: TGTGCCAGCAGCCAAGACCCCCAGGGCCGCTCTGGAAACACCATATATTTT. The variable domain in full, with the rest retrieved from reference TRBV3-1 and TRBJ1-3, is DTAVSQTPKYLVTQMGNDKSIKCEQNLGHDTMYWYKQDSKKFLKIMFSYNNKELIINETVPNRFSPKSPDKAHLNLHINSLELGDSAVYFCASSQDPQGRSGNTIYFGEGSWLTVV.